Presented here are 27 T cell receptor beta chains from one specimen sequenced in a study of blood T cell repertoires in COVID-19. The method was immunoSEQ multiplex PCR; TCRdb's version includes in-frame clones alone and lacks a portion of them. This table has some 170,000 clones, over 70% appearing once. What was sequenced was peripheral blood. These receptors all stem from an elderly woman with active or convalescent COVID-19.

The chain carries TRBV18 and TRBJ2-1; TRBD2 aligns across 11 bases. The CDR3 is made up of 20 amino acids. V was pared by 2 bases and J by 0 bases, with 12 bases of the junction left unmatched. Germline V lookup: CDR1 KGHSH, CDR2 LQKENI. CDR3 in DNA: TGTGCCAGCTCACCATTCTTGCAGATACTAGCGGGAGACTCCTACAATGAGCAGTTCTTC. Encoded protein: CASSPFLQILAGDSYNEQFF.

The J gene is TRBJ1-4, the V gene TRBV4-3; 9 nucleotides line up with TRBD1. This CDR3 contains 18 residues. Looked up from germline, CDR1 is LGHNA and CDR2 is YSLEER. V lost 3 bases to trimming and J lost 7 bases; unmatched junction nucleotides: 15. The DNA for the CDR3 is TGCGCCAGCAGCCACTCCGAGATGACCACAGGGGGCCTTGAAAAACTGTTTTTT. Its protein is CASSHSEMTTGGLEKLFF.

This chain joins TRBV25-1 and TRBJ1-1; 10 bases are shared with TRBD1. Germline V lookup: CDR1 MGHDK, CDR2 SYGVNS. The CDR3 has 15 amino acids. The junction had 7 bases not matched to a gene; V was cut back by 8 bases and J by 1 base. The CDR3 nucleotides are TGTGCCAGCGGACGACAGGGGGCTCCGAACACTGAAGCTTTCTTT. Its protein is CASGRQGAPNTEAFF.

The genes are TRBV7-2 and TRBJ1-2; 11 nucleotides agree with TRBD1. This CDR3 is built from 15 residues. Losses at the gene ends were 5 bases for V and 4 bases for J; bases not matched to a gene: 6. In germline, CDR1 is SGHTA, CDR2 FQGNSA. The CDR3 here is CASSPGQGAIYGYTF. CDR3 DNA: TGTGCCAGCAGCCCAGGACAGGGGGCGATCTATGGCTACACCTTC.

The chain links TRBV19 to TRBJ2-2, with D perhaps matching TRBD1 (5 bases). The germline V and J ends were trimmed by 6 bases and 6 bases, with 14 bases remaining between them. The CDR3 spans 14 residues. Germline lookup yields CDR1 LNHDA and CDR2 SQIVND (reference sequence). The CDR3 region has the DNA TGTGCCAGTAGAGGGGTGGGCGGCCCCGGGGAGCTGTTTTTT. Translating it yields CASRGVGGPGELFF.

A few counts support this clone. V usage is TRBV5-5 and J usage is TRBJ1-5; the D is unclear. CDR3 length: 16 amino acids. V dropped 3 bases and J dropped 0 bases, with 13 bases sitting between them. From germline, CDR1 is SGHKS and CDR2 YYEKEE (reference sequence). The CDR3 loop reads CASSSSGPVSNQPQHF. CDR3 DNA sequence: TGTGCCAGCAGCTCCTCTGGGCCAGTTAGCAATCAGCCCCAGCATTTT.

J is TRBJ1-1 and V is TRBV4-1; D unclear. The CDR3 consists of 14 residues. Trimming left V 3 bases short and J 1 base short, with 9 bases between. Germline CDR1 is MGHRA and CDR2 is YSYEKL. This chain's CDR3 is CASSHGASNTEAFF. The DNA for the CDR3 is TGCGCCAGCAGCCATGGAGCCTCGAACACTGAAGCTTTCTTT.

The chain's CDR3 is CASSPLAGGPDTQYF. Written as DNA, the CDR3 is TGTGCCAGCAGCCCCCTAGCGGGGGGGCCAGATACGCAGTATTTT. The chain combines TRBV7-2 with TRBJ2-3; TRBD2 agrees at 12 bases. Per germline, CDR1 SGHTA and CDR2 FQGNSA. The CDR3 is 15 residues long. V shed 5 bases, J shed 4 bases, and the junction held 4 bases outside the gene matches. The full variable domain, its missing parts supplied by reference TRBV7-2 and TRBJ2-3, is GAGVSQSPSNKVTEKGKDVELRCDPISGHTALYWYRQSLGQGLEFLIYFQGNSAPDKSGLPSDRFSAERTGGSVSTLTIQRTQQEDSAVYLCASSPLAGGPDTQYFGPGTRLTVL.

The genes are TRBV12-5 and TRBJ2-7; D call uncertain. The germline V and J ends were trimmed by 4 bases and 2 bases, with 6 bases remaining between them. Germline CDR1 LGHNT, CDR2 FRNRAP. The CDR3 is made up of 12 amino acids. CDR3 region: CASGSTTYEQYF. The CDR3 nucleotides read TGTGCTAGTGGTTCTACTACCTACGAGCAGTACTTC.

This rearrangement joins TRBV6-6 to TRBJ2-3; 10 bases are a match to TRBD1. The length of the CDR3 is 16 residues. V was pared by 5 bases and J by 5 bases, with 10 bases of the junction left unmatched. The germline gives CDR1 MNHNY, CDR2 SVGAGI (reference sequence). The CDR3, as DNA: TGTGCCAGCAGTCGAGACGGGACAGGGGTGGGAGATACGCAGTATTTT. Translation gives CASSRDGTGVGDTQYF.

The chain links TRBV18 to TRBJ2-7, with TRBD1 matching 8 bases. Germline values: CDR1 KGHSH, CDR2 LQKENI. The junction had 9 bases not matched to a gene; V was cut back by 0 bases and J by 5 bases. The CDR3 extends over 16 amino acids. The CDR3 bases are TGTGCCAGCTCACCACCGGGGCCACAGGGGGACCACGAGCAGTACTTC. It is translated as CASSPPGPQGDHEQYF.

The chain links TRBV7-8 to TRBJ2-7, with TRBD1 matching over 9 bases. Germline assignment: CDR1 SGHVS and CDR2 FQNEAQ. Trimming took 6 bases from V and 3 from J; bases not matched to a gene: 3. This CDR3 is built from 13 residues. The CDR3 loop reads CASRTGGYYEQYF. The CDR3 DNA follows: TGTGCCAGCAGGACAGGGGGTTACTACGAGCAGTACTTC.

The chain employs TRBV4-1 and TRBJ2-2; D might be TRBD2 (7 bases). Germline V gene lookup returns CDR1 MGHRA and CDR2 YSYEKL. Trimming stripped 0 bases from V and 6 bases from J, with 14 bases between. This CDR3 is built from 16 residues. The CDR3, as DNA: TGCGCCAGCAGCCAAGATACAGGGAGGGAGGCCGGGGAGCTGTTTTTT. Its translation: CASSQDTGREAGELFF.

V and J are TRBV6-2 or TRBV6-3 and TRBJ1-1; tentative D call: TRBD1 (5 bases). This CDR3 has 15 amino acids. V lost 4 bases to trimming and J lost 0 bases, with 12 bases between them. CDR1 is MNHEY and CDR2 is SVGEGT in the germline V gene. CDR3 coding DNA: TGTGCCAGCAGTTCCAGGACATTCATGAACACTGAAGCTTTCTTT. Translated: CASSSRTFMNTEAFF.

V is TRBV4-3 and J is TRBJ2-2; weak D call: TRBD2 (7 bases). V gave up 0 bases and J gave up 1 base, with 15 bases separating them. The germline CDR1 and CDR2 sequences are LGHNA and YSLEER. The CDR3 contains 18 residues. CDR3 DNA sequence: TGCGCCAGCAGCCAAGAAAATCTGCGGGGGCTGAACACCGGGGAGCTGTTTTTT. Translation gives CASSQENLRGLNTGELFF.

The rearrangement links TRBV4-1 to TRBJ1-4; D is unresolved. Germline V gene lookup returns CDR1 MGHRA and CDR2 YSYEKL. The length of the CDR3 is 16 residues. Trimming cost V 0 bases and J 4 bases, with 12 bases left between them. The CDR3 protein is CASSQDARSYNEKLFF. The DNA of the CDR3 is TGCGCCAGCAGCCAAGATGCGCGGAGCTATAATGAAAAACTGTTTTTT.

The gene calls are TRBV5-8 and TRBJ1-4, with 10 bases aligning to TRBD1. Germline values: CDR1 SGHTS, CDR2 YDEGEE. The CDR3 has 15 residues. V gave up 4 bases and J gave up 8 bases; unmatched junction bases: 8. The CDR3 spells CASSSSGTGAEKLFF. The CDR3 DNA is TGTGCCAGCAGCAGTTCTGGGACAGGGGCAGAAAAACTGTTTTTT.

The chain employs TRBV4-1 and TRBJ1-2, with D unclear. Trimming removed 5 bases from V and 8 bases from J, with 24 bases in between. Germline-derived CDR1 and CDR2 are MGHRA and YSYEKL. This CDR3 is built from 16 residues. The CDR3, as DNA: TGCGCCAGCAGCGCCCTGGCGGGTCAGCCCCCCGGAGGCTACACCTTC. This sequence encodes CASSALAGQPPGGYTF.

The CDR3 reads CASRAGGLYNEQFF. CDR3 nucleotide sequence: TGTGCCAGCAGAGCGGGGGGTCTCTACAATGAGCAGTTCTTC. The chain combines TRBV3-1 (or the pseudogene TRBV3-2) with TRBJ2-1; 9 positions match TRBD2. CDR3 length equals 14 residues. The junction had 3 bases not matched to a gene; V was cut back by 6 bases and J by 3 bases. Germline V gene data show CDR1 as LGHDT and CDR2 as YNNKEL (reference sequence).

The chain recombines TRBV7-2 with TRBJ2-7; no firm D call. Germline values: CDR1 SGHTA, CDR2 FQGNSA. This CDR3 region has 14 residues. The V end lost 4 bases, the J end lost 5 bases, and 15 bases lay between the germline ends. CDR3 loop: CASSSLRVTDEQYF. Here the CDR3 DNA reads TGTGCCAGCAGCTCGCTTAGAGTTACGGACGAGCAGTACTTC.

The chain uses TRBV14 and TRBJ2-3; D uncertain. This CDR3 is built from 12 residues. The V and J ends lost 5 bases and 3 bases respectively, with 6 bases between them. The germline V gene encodes CDR1 SGHDN and CDR2 FVKESK. Written as DNA, the CDR3 is TGTGCCAGCAGCATAATTACAGATACGCAGTATTTT. Translating it yields CASSIITDTQYF.

This clone was counted only a few times. The CDR3 loop reads CASSLEPYEQYF. CDR3 sequence (DNA): TGCGCCAGCAGCTTGGAGCCCTACGAGCAGTACTTC. The chain employs TRBV5-1 and TRBJ2-7; D gene unclear. This CDR3 comprises 12 residues. Per germline, CDR1 SGHRS and CDR2 YFSETQ. Trimming left V 0 bases short and J 2 bases short, with 3 bases between.

The chain uses TRBV5-6 and TRBJ2-3; a weak D match, TRBD2 (6 bases). The V end was cut by 4 bases, the J end by 6 bases, with 15 bases between. Germline V gives CDR1 SGHDT, CDR2 YYEEEE. CDR3 size: 14 residues. The CDR3 protein is CASSPVGRGDTQYF. CDR3 coding DNA: TGTGCCAGCAGCCCTGTGGGACGGGGGGATACGCAGTATTTT.

The chain is built from TRBV6-2 or TRBV6-3 and TRBJ1-1, with TRBD1 as a possible D gene (5 bases). The V and J ends lost 7 bases and 5 bases respectively, with 20 bases between them. Germline CDR1 reads MNHEY; CDR2 reads SVGEGT. The CDR3 sequence is 15 residues long. In DNA, the CDR3 is TGTGCCAGCATCCCACCGGGGGGGGTCGGAACTGAAGCTTTCTTT. It specifies CASIPPGGVGTEAFF.

The chain is built from TRBV18 and TRBJ2-1; the D gene is possibly TRBD2 (6 bases). V shed 6 bases and J shed 9 bases, with 33 bases lying between them. This CDR3 region has 19 residues. Germline V gene sequence: CDR1 KGHSH, CDR2 LQKENI. The CDR3 nucleotides read TGTGCCAGCTCGGATCTATTGGCGGGGCGCTTAATTAGGGGAGGTGAGCAGTTCTTC. Amino acids: CASSDLLAGRLIRGGEQFF.

The chain is built from TRBV6-6 and TRBJ1-5, with unresolved D. The V gene lost 2 bases and the J gene lost 2 bases, with 7 bases spanning the gap. The germline gives CDR1 MNHNY, CDR2 SVGAGI (reference sequence). The CDR3 covers 14 residues. CDR3 bases: TGTGCCAGCAGTTACATGGAGGGCAATCAGCCCCAGCATTTT. Its protein product is CASSYMEGNQPQHF.

This chain uses TRBV6-5 with TRBJ2-7; possible D gene TRBD1, 6 bases. Deletions cut 7 bases from V and 1 base from J, with 14 bases between. The CDR3 is made up of 14 amino acids. Germline assignment: CDR1 MNHEY and CDR2 SVGAGI. The CDR3 protein is CASNAWDISYEQYF. The DNA of the CDR3 is TGTGCCAGCAACGCTTGGGACATTTCCTACGAGCAGTACTTC.